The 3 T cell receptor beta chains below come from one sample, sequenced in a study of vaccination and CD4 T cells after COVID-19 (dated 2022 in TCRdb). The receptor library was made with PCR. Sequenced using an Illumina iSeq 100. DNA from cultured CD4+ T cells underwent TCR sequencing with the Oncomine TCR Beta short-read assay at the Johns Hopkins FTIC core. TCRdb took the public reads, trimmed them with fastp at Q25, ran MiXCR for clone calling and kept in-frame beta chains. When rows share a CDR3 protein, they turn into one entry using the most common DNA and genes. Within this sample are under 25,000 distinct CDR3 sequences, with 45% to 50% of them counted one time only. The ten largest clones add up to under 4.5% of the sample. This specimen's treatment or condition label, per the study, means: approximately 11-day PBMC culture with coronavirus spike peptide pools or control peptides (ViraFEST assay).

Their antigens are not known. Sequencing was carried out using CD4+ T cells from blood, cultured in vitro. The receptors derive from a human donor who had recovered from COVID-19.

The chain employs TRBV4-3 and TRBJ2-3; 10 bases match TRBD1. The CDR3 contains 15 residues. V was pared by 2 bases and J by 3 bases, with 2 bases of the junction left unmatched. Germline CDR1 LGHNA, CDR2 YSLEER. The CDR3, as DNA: TGCGCCAGCAGCCAATCGGGACAGGGGACAGATACGCAGTATTTT. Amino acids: CASSQSGQGTDTQYF.

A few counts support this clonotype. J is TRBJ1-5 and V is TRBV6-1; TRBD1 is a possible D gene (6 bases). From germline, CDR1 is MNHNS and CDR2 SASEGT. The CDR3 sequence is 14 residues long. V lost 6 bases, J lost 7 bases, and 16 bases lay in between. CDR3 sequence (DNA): TGTGCCAGCAGCCTCACAGGGATGGGCCAGCCCCAGCATTTT. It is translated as CASSLTGMGQPQHF.

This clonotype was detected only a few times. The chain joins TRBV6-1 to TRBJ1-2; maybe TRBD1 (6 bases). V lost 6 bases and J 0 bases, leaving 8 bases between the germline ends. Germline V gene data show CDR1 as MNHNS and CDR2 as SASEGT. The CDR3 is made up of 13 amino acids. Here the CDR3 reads CASRRTANYGYTF. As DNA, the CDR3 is TGTGCCAGCAGGAGGACAGCTAACTATGGCTACACCTTC.